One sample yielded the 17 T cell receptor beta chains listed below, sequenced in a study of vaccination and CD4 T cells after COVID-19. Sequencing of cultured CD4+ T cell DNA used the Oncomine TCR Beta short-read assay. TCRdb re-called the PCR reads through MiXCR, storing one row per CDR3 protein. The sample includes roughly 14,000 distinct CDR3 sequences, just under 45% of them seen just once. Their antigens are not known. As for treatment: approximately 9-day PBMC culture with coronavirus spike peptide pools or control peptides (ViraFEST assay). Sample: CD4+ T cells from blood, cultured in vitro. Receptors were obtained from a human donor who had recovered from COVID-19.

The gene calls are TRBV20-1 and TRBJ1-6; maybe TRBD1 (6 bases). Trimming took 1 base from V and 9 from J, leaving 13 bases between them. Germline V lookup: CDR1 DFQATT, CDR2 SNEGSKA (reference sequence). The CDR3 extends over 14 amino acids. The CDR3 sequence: CSARGGLRSSPLHF. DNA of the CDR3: TGCAGTGCTAGAGGGGGGCTGAGGAGTTCACCCCTCCACTTT.

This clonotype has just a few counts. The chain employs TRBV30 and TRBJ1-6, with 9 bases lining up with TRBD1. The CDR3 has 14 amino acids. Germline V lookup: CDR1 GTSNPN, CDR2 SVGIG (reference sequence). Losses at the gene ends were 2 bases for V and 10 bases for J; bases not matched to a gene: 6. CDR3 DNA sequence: TGTGCCTGGAGTAGGGGACAGGGACGATCACCCCTCCACTTT. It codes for CAWSRGQGRSPLHF.

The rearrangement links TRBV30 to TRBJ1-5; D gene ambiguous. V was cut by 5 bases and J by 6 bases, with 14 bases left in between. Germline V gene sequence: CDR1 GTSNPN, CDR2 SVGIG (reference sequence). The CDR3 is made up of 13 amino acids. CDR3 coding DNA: TGTGCCTGGGCCAAGGGTCTAAGTCAGCCCCAGCATTTT. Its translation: CAWAKGLSQPQHF.

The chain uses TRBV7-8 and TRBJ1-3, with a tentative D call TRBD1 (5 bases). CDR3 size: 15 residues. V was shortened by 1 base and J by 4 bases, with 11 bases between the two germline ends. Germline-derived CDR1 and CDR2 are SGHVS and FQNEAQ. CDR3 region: CASSLVGDLGNTIYF. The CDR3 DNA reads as TGTGCCAGCAGCTTAGTGGGGGACTTGGGAAACACCATATATTTT.

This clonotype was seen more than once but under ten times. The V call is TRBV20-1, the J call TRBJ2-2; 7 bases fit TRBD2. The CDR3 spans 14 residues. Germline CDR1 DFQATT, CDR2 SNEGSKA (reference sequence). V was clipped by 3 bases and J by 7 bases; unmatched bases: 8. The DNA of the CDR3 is TGCAGTGCTAGTAGCTCTAGCGGTATCGGGGAGCTGTTTTTT. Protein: CSASSSSGIGELFF.

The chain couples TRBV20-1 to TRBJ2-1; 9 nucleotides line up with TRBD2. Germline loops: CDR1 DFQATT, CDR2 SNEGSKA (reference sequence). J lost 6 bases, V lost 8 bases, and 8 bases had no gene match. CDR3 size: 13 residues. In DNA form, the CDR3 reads TGCAGTTCCTATTGGACTAGCGTCAATGAGCAGTTCTTC. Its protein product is CSSYWTSVNEQFF.

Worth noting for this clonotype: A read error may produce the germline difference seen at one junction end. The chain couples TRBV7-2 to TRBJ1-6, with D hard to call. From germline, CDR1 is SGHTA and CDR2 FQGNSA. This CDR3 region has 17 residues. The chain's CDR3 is CASSLSFDLANNSPLRF. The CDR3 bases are TGTGCCAGCAGCTTATCTTTTGATTTGGCCAATAATTCACCCCTCCGCTTT.

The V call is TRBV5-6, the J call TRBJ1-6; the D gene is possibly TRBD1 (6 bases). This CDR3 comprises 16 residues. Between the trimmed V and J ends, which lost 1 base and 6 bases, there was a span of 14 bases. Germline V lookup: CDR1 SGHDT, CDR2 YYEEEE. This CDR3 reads CASSLIAIRGNSPLHF. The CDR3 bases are TGTGCCAGCAGCTTGATAGCTATCAGGGGTAATTCACCCCTCCACTTT.

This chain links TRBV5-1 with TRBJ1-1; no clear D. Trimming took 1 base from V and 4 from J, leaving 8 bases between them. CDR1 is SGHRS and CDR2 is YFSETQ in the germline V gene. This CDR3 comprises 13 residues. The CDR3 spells CASSLRGSTEAFF. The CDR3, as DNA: TGCGCCAGCAGCTTGCGGGGAAGCACTGAAGCTTTCTTT.

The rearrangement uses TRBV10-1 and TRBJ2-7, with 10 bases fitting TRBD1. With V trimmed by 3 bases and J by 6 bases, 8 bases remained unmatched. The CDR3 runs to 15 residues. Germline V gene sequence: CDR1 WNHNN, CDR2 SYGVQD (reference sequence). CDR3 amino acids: CASSDGGQGSGEQYF. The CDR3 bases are TGCGCCAGCAGTGACGGGGGACAGGGGTCGGGCGAGCAGTACTTC.

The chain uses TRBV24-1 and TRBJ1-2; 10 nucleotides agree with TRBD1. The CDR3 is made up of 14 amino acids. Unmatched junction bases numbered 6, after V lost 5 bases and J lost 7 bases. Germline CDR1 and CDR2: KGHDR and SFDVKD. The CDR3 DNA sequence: TGTGCCACCAGTGCGGACAGGGGGTTAGGTGGCTACACCTTC. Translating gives CATSADRGLGGYTF.

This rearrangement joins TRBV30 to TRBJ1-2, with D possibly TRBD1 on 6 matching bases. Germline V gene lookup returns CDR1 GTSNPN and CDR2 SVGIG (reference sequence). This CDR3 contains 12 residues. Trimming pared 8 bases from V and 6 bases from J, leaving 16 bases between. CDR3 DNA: TGTGCCGGGGGCATAGGGTATAATGGCTACACCTTC. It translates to CAGGIGYNGYTF. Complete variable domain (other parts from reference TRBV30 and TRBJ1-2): SQTIHQWPATLVQPVGSPLSLECTVEGTSNPNLYWYRQAAGRGLQLLFYSVGIGQISSEVPQNLSASRPQDRQFILSSKKLLLSDSGFYLCAGGIGYNGYTFGSGTRLTVV.

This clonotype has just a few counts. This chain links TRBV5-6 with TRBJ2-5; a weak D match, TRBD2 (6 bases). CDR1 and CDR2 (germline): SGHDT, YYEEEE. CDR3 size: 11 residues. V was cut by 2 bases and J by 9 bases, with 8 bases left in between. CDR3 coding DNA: TGTGCCAGCAGCTTTGGCGGGGCCCAGTACTTC. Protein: CASSFGGAQYF.

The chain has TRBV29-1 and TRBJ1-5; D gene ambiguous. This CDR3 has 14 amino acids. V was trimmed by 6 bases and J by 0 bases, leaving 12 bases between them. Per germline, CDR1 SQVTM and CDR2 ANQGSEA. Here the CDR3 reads CSVAERHSNQPQHF. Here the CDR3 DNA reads TGCAGCGTAGCTGAGAGACATAGCAATCAGCCCCAGCATTTT.

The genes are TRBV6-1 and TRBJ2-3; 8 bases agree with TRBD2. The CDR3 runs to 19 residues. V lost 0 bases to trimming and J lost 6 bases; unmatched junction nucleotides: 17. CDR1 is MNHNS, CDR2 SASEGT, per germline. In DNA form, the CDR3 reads TGTGCCAGCAGTGAAGCGGGAAGGGGGTCTAGCGGGCGGTCGGATACGCAGTATTTT. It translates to CASSEAGRGSSGRSDTQYF.

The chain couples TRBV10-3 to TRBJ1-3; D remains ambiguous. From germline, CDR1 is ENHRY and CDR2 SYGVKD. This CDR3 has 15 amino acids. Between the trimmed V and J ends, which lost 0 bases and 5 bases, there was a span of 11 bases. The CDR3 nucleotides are TGTGCCATCAGTGAGTCAAAAGACGGAAGAAACACCATATATTTT. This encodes CAISESKDGRNTIYF.

The CDR3 DNA follows: TGTGCCAGCAGTGATGCCGGGACCCGTCAACATGAGCAGTTCTTC. It is translated as CASSDAGTRQHEQFF. The genes are TRBV2 and TRBJ2-1; TRBD1 or TRBD2 may be the D gene (5 bases each). This CDR3 has 15 amino acids. Deletions cut 3 bases from V and 8 bases from J, with 17 bases between. Germline CDR1 and CDR2: SNHLY and FYNNEI.